This T cell receptor beta chain derives from a study of T-cell reconstitution after alpha-beta-depleted transplantation in children. This clonotype was detected ten times or more. Its target is not known. The V end lost 0 bases, the J end lost 0 bases, and 7 bases lay between the germline ends. The CDR3 contains 15 residues. The germline V gene has CDR1 SGHRS and CDR2 YFSETQ. Study outcomes and limitations: T cells produced anew were the main source of T-cell counts and diversity one year after transplant.

Unique molecular identifiers were used to barcode this TCRbeta library. MiXCR, run by TCRdb on the PCR reads, gives a single entry per CDR3 protein. The sample has 600,000 or so distinct CDR3 sequences, 20% to 25% seen once. Material: PBMCs, mostly from graft donor cells, obtained 360 days after TCRalphabeta/CD19-depleted stem cell transplant. The chain recombines TRBV5-1 with TRBJ1-5; no clear D. The receptor's source is a boy under two years old who had a stem cell transplant for acute myeloid leukemia, so the T cells may come from the graft donor. Here the CDR3 DNA reads TGCGCCAGCAGCTTGGTGGGCGCTAGCAATCAGCCCCAGCATTTT. Translating it yields CASSLVGASNQPQHF.